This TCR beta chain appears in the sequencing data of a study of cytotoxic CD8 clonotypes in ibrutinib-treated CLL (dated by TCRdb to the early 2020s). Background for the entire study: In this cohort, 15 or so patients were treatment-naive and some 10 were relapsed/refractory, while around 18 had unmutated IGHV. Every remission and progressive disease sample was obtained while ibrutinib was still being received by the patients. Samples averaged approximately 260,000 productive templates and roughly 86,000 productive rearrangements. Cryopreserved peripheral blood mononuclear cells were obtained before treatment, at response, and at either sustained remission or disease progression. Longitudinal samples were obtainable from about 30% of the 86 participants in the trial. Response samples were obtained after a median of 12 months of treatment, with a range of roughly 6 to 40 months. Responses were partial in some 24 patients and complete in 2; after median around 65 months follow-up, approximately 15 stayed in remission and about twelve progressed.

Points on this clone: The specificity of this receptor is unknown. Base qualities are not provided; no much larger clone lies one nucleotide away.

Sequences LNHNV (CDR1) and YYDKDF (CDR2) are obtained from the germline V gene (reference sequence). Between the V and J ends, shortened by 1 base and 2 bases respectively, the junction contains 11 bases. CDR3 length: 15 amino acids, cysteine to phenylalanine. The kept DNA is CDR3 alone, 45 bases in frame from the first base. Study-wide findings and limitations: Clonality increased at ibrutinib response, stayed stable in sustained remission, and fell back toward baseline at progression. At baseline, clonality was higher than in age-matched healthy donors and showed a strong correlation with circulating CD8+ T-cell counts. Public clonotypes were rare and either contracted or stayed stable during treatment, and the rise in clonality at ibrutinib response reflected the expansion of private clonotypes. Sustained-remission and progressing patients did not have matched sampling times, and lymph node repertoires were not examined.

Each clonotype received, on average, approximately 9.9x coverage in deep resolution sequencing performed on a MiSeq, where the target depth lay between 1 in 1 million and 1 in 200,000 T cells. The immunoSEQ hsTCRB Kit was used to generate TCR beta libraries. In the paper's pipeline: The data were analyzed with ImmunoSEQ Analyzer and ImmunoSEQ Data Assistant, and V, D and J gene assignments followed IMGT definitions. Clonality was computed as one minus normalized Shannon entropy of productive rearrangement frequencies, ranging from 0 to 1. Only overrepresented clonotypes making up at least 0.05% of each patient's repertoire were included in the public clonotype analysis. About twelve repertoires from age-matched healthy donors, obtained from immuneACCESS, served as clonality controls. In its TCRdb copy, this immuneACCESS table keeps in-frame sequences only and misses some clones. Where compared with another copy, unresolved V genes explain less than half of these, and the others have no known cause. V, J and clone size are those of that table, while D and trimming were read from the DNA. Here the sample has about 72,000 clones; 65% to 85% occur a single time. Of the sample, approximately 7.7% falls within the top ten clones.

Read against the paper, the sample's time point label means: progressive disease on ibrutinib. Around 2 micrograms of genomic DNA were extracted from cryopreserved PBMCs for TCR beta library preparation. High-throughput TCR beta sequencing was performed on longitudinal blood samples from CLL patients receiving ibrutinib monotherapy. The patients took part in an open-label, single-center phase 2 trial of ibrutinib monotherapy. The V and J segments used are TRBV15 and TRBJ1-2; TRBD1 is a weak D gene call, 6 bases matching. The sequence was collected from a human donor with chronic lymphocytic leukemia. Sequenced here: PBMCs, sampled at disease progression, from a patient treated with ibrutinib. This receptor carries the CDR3 CATSRVGGQNYGYTF. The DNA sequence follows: TGTGCCACCAGCAGAGTTGGGGGGCAGAACTATGGCTACACCTTC. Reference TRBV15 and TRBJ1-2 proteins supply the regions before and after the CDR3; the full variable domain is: DAMVIQNPRYQVTQFGKPVTLSCSQTLNHNVMYWYQQKSSQAPKLLFHYYDKDFNNEADTPDNFQSRRPNTSFCFLDIRSPGLGDTAMYLCATSRVGGQNYGYTFGSGTRLTVV.